What follows are 8 T cell receptor beta chains derived from one specimen sequenced in a study of cytomegalovirus exposure and HLA in healthy donors. The assay was immunoSEQ multiplex PCR, and TCRdb's table has in-frame clones only and misses some. The sample has roughly 150,000 clones; around 90% are singletons. Sequencing was performed on PBMCs. The receptors shown here come from a woman between 18 and 29 years old in good health and CMV-seropositive.

CDR3 sequence (DNA): TGTGCCAGCATTCAGGGGGTAGCTGAAGAGACCCAGTACTTC. Translated: CASIQGVAEETQYF. The chain uses TRBV6-6 and TRBJ2-5; TRBD1 matches at 7 bases. The CDR3 consists of 14 residues. Unmatched junction bases numbered 8, after V lost 7 bases and J lost 3 bases. CDR1 and CDR2 (germline): MNHNY, SVGAGI (reference sequence).

In DNA form, the CDR3 reads TGTGCCAGCAGGGGACAGGCCAACGAGCAGTACTTC. Translation gives CASRGQANEQYF. This chain connects TRBV2 to TRBJ2-7, with 8 bases matching TRBD1. The CDR3 is 12 residues long. Germline CDR1 is SNHLY and CDR2 is FYNNEI. V shed 6 bases, J shed 5 bases, and the junction held 3 bases outside the gene matches.

The table lists this clone with a few counts. J is TRBJ1-2 and V is TRBV30, with TRBD1 matching 8 bases. Germline V lookup: CDR1 GTSNPN, CDR2 SVGIG (reference sequence). Unmatched junction bases numbered 8, after V lost 3 bases and J lost 8 bases. The CDR3 consists of 13 residues. CDR3 sequence reads: CAWRTTSGGGYTF. As DNA, the CDR3 is TGTGCCTGGAGGACAACCTCAGGGGGCGGCTACACCTTC.

This chain links TRBV11-1 with TRBJ2-7; 9 bases are a match to TRBD2. This CDR3 has 14 residues. CDR1 is SGHAT, CDR2 FQDESV, per germline (reference sequence). The V and J ends lost 7 bases and 1 base, in that order; junction bases with no gene match: 5. The CDR3 spells CASNLAGRSYEQYF. For the CDR3, the DNA is TGTGCCAGCAATCTAGCGGGAAGGTCCTACGAGCAGTACTTC. Using reference TRBV11-1 and TRBJ2-7 for the parts outside the CDR3, the full variable domain is EAEVAQSPRYKITEKSQAVAFWCDPISGHATLYWYRQILGQGPELLVQFQDESVVDDSQLPKDRFSAERLKGVDSTLKIQPAELGDSAMYLCASNLAGRSYEQYFGPGTRLTVT.

This chain connects TRBV10-2 to TRBJ2-5, with D perhaps TRBD1 (6 bases). The CDR3 is made up of 13 amino acids. CDR1 WSHSY and CDR2 SAAADI come from the germline V gene. Deletions cut 2 bases from V and 5 bases from J, with 9 bases between. CDR3: CASSENRVETQYF. CDR3 bases: TGCGCCAGCAGTGAGAACAGGGTTGAGACCCAGTACTTC.

This clone was picked up a small number of times. The chain is built from TRBV30 and TRBJ1-2, with a weak D call TRBD1 (6 bases). The CDR3 spans 12 residues. The germline V gene encodes CDR1 GTSNPN and CDR2 SVGIG (reference sequence). V lost 5 bases and J 8 bases, leaving 15 bases between the germline ends. The CDR3 DNA follows: TGTGCCTGGGGAACAGGGCCGGGCGGCTACACCTTC. Its translation: CAWGTGPGGYTF.

Only a few counts were recorded for this clone. The chain uses TRBV19 and TRBJ1-5; 9 bases align to TRBD1. Germline loops: CDR1 LNHDA, CDR2 SQIVND (reference sequence). CDR3 length equals 16 residues. V shed 2 bases and J 2 bases; nucleotides not matched to a gene: 4. CDR3 DNA sequence: TGTGCCAGTAGTATAACAGGGGGCGGCGGCAATCAGCCCCAGCATTTT. It yields the protein CASSITGGGGNQPQHF.

This clone was observed once. The chain combines TRBV19 with TRBJ2-3; 8 bases match TRBD2. Germline CDR1 is LNHDA and CDR2 is SQIVND (reference sequence). This CDR3 has 12 residues. The ends lost 4 bases at V and 9 bases at J; junction bases unmatched: 3. The CDR3 protein is CASSTGTRTQYF. DNA of the CDR3: TGTGCCAGTAGTACAGGGACTAGGACGCAGTATTTT.